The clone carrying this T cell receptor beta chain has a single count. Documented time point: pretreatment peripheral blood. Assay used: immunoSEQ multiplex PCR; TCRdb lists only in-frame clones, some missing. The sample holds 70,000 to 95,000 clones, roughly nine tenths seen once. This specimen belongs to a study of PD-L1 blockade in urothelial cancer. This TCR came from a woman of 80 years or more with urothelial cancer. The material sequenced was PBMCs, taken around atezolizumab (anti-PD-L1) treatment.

As DNA, the CDR3 is TGTGCCAGCAGTTTGGGCCAGGGGGATGGCTACACCTTC. It specifies CASSLGQGDGYTF. The rearrangement uses TRBV27 and TRBJ1-2; 7 nucleotides align to TRBD1. CDR3 length equals 13 residues. Trimming cost V 3 bases and J 6 bases; bases outside gene matches: 4. Per the germline V gene, CDR1 is MNHEY and CDR2 is SMNVEV (reference sequence).